The next 21 T cell receptor beta chains were all read from a single sample in a study of Graves' ophthalmopathy and Graves' hyperthyroidism. RNA transcripts served as template for amplifying TCR beta CDR3 sequences. Investigators did first-round RT-PCR with HTBI primers, then second-round multiplex PCR. TCRdb used MiXCR to reprocess the multiplex PCR reads, holding one entry per CDR3 protein. The sample holds about 1.2 million distinct CDR3 sequences, about 35% seen once. Sequencing was carried out using peripheral blood or thyroid tissue (not recorded which). The receptor source for this set is an adult man with Graves' hyperthyroidism.

This clonotype appeared many times. The chain carries TRBV19 and TRBJ1-1, with D tentatively TRBD1 (5 bases). The CDR3 is made up of 14 amino acids. CDR1 LNHDA and CDR2 SQIVND come from the germline V gene (reference sequence). Trimming removed 2 bases at V and 1 base at J, with 8 bases between. The CDR3 nucleotides are TGTGCCAGTAGTATACGCGGGACGAACACTGAAGCTTTCTTT. Translating gives CASSIRGTNTEAFF.

This chain links TRBV5-6 with TRBJ1-4, with 9 bases identical to TRBD1. CDR1 is SGHDT and CDR2 is YYEEEE in the germline V gene. V was pared by 3 bases and J by 6 bases, with 3 bases of the junction left unmatched. The length of the CDR3 is 14 residues. CDR3 nucleotide sequence: TGTGCCAGCAGCTCCTGGGACAGGGATGAAAAACTGTTTTTT. Protein sequence: CASSSWDRDEKLFF.

The table lists this clonotype with many counts. The chain recombines TRBV5-1 with TRBJ2-7; perhaps TRBD2 as D (5 bases). There are 13 residues in the CDR3. The V end was cut by 5 bases, the J end by 6 bases, with 15 bases between. Germline lookup yields CDR1 SGHRS and CDR2 YFSETQ. The DNA of the CDR3 is TGCGCCAGCAGATATACGGGCAGCGGCGAGCAGTACTTC. Its translation: CASRYTGSGEQYF.

This clonotype was recorded many times. This sequence joins TRBV29-1 and TRBJ1-2, with 9 bases that match TRBD1. The CDR3 covers 13 residues. Germline V gene data show CDR1 as SQVTM and CDR2 as ANQGSEA. J gave up 4 bases and V 7 bases, and 7 bases lay outside the gene matches. CDR3 in amino acids: CSGQDRGSYGYTF. The DNA for the CDR3 is TGCAGCGGCCAGGACAGGGGATCCTATGGCTACACCTTC.

The sample holds many counts of this clonotype. The rearrangement uses TRBV24-1 and TRBJ2-2; D perhaps matches TRBD2 (6 bases). The V end was cut by 0 bases, the J end by 2 bases, with 12 bases between. This CDR3 is built from 17 residues. Looked up from germline, CDR1 is KGHDR and CDR2 is SFDVKD. The CDR3 spells CATSDLVRDSNTGELFF. Written as DNA, the CDR3 is TGTGCCACCAGTGATTTGGTCCGGGACTCCAACACCGGGGAGCTGTTTTTT.

This clonotype was seen many times. The chain joins TRBV25-1 to TRBJ1-5; 8 bases match TRBD1. From germline, CDR1 is MGHDK and CDR2 SYGVNS. The CDR3 is 14 amino acids. V dropped 6 bases and J dropped 5; count of bases not matched to a gene: 6. The CDR3 DNA follows: TGTGCCAGCAGCCGGACAGGGTTGCATCAGCCCCAGCATTTT. It specifies CASSRTGLHQPQHF.

This clonotype was observed a handful of times. This CDR3 reads CASSPPSGATYEQYF. CDR3 in DNA: TGTGCCAGCAGCCCCCCAAGCGGGGCGACCTACGAGCAGTACTTC. The chain carries TRBV7-9 and TRBJ2-7; 7 positions agree with TRBD2. Germline CDR1 and CDR2: SEHNR and FQNEAQ (reference sequence). The junction had 9 bases not matched to a gene; V was cut back by 5 bases and J by 2 bases. The CDR3 runs 15 residues.

At least ten counts were recorded for this clonotype. The chain uses TRBV5-1 and TRBJ2-7, with 7 bases fitting TRBD1. Per germline, CDR1 SGHRS and CDR2 YFSETQ. After removal of 0 bases from V and 5 bases from J, the junction contained 2 bases not matched to a gene. This CDR3 comprises 13 residues. This CDR3 is CASSLADRDEQYF. The CDR3 bases are TGCGCCAGCAGCTTGGCCGACAGGGACGAGCAGTACTTC.

In DNA form, the CDR3 reads TGTGCCAGTAGTCTCACTGGACAGGGGCGGAACACCATATATTTT. Its protein product is CASSLTGQGRNTIYF. The V and J genes are TRBV19 and TRBJ1-3; 9 bases are a match to TRBD1. The CDR3 length is 15 residues. Germline trimming cut 5 bases from V and 7 bases from J; bases unmatched to any gene: 9. Germline-derived CDR1 and CDR2 are LNHDA and SQIVND (reference sequence).

This rearrangement joins TRBV29-1 to TRBJ1-2; D is undetermined. CDR1 and CDR2 (germline): SQVTM, ANQGSEA. The CDR3 contains 17 residues. Trimming pared 2 bases from V and 3 bases from J, leaving 22 bases between. The CDR3 bases are TGCAGCGTTGAAAGACTAGCGGGAGGGCGACGGGACTATGGCTACACCTTC. The encoded protein is CSVERLAGGRRDYGYTF.

This chain uses TRBV7-2 with TRBJ2-3, with 7 bases that match TRBD2. Germline values: CDR1 SGHTA, CDR2 FQGNSA. The CDR3 has 16 amino acids. V trimming: 1 base; J trimming: 4 bases; junction bases outside the gene matches: 8. The CDR3 nucleotides are TGTGCCAGCAGCTTAGTGCGGGGGATGGGCGCAGATACGCAGTATTTT. Its translation is CASSLVRGMGADTQYF.

Comment on this clonotype: Mismatch with germline at one junction end may stem from a read error. This chain uses TRBV29-1 with TRBJ2-7; possible D gene TRBD2, 6 bases. The CDR3 is 13 amino acids. The germline gives CDR1 SQVTM, CDR2 ANQGSEA. Here the CDR3 reads CSVGRGPSDEQYF. For the CDR3, the DNA is TGCAGCGTTGGGAGGGGCCCCTCCGACGAGCAGTACTTC.

There are a few counts of this clonotype. Written as DNA, the CDR3 is TGTGCCAGCAGCTCTAGCGGGGGCCCCTCTCGGGAGACCCAGTACTTC. Protein product: CASSSSGGPSRETQYF. This chain links TRBV7-9 with TRBJ2-5; 10 bases fit TRBD2. Germline-derived CDR1 and CDR2 are SEHNR and FQNEAQ (reference sequence). The CDR3 covers 16 residues. V lost 4 bases to trimming and J lost 5 bases; unmatched junction nucleotides: 10.

This rearrangement joins TRBV6-5 to TRBJ1-1, with 7 bases that match TRBD1. This CDR3 has 11 amino acids. J gave up 12 bases and V 5 bases, and 6 bases lay outside the gene matches. Germline V gene lookup returns CDR1 MNHEY and CDR2 SVGAGI. The CDR3 sequence: CASSDDRETFF. The CDR3 bases are TGTGCCAGCAGTGACGACAGGGAGACTTTCTTT.

The chain links TRBV7-2 to TRBJ1-4; D may be TRBD1 (5 bases). CDR1 is SGHTA, CDR2 FQGNSA, per germline. Trimming left V 5 bases short and J 1 base short, with 17 bases between. This CDR3 is 17 amino acids long. CDR3 nucleotide sequence: TGTGCCAGCAGCCCACGAGACCAGGGCAGAACTAATGAAAAACTGTTTTTT. This gives the protein CASSPRDQGRTNEKLFF.

CDR3 sequence reads: CASSQKPGQADGYTF. The CDR3 DNA reads TGCGCCAGCAGCCAAAAACCGGGACAGGCGGATGGCTACACCTTC. The J gene is TRBJ1-2, the V gene TRBV4-1, with 8 bases fitting TRBD1. The CDR3 extends over 15 amino acids. Germline V gene data show CDR1 as MGHRA and CDR2 as YSYEKL. V lost 2 bases and J lost 6; bases outside the gene matches: 8.

The table lists this clonotype with a few counts. This chain links TRBV7-3 with TRBJ2-7; TRBD2 matches at 11 bases. The ends lost 3 bases at V and 6 bases at J; junction bases unmatched: 4. The germline V gene encodes CDR1 SGHTA and CDR2 FQGTGA. The CDR3 runs to 14 residues. The CDR3 DNA sequence: TGTGCCAGCAGCTTGGGACTAGCGGATTCCGAGCAGTACTTC. As protein: CASSLGLADSEQYF. Full variable domain (missing parts from reference TRBV7-3 and TRBJ2-7): GAGVSQTPSNKVTEKGKYVELRCDPISGHTALYWYRQSLGQGPEFLIYFQGTGAADDSGLPNDRFFAVRPEGSVSTLKIQRTERGDSAVYLCASSLGLADSEQYFGPGTRLTVT.

This clonotype was recorded many times. The V and J genes are TRBV7-9 and TRBJ1-2, with 7 bases aligning to TRBD1. The CDR3 contains 17 residues. The trim removed 7 bases at V and 5 bases at J, leaving 19 bases unmatched. The germline V gene has CDR1 SEHNR and CDR2 FQNEAQ (reference sequence). Written as DNA, the CDR3 is TGTGCCAGCAACACCGGGACAGATAGGGGAAATCGTTATGGCTACACCTTC. Amino acid sequence: CASNTGTDRGNRYGYTF. Using reference TRBV7-9 and TRBJ1-2 for the parts outside the CDR3, the full variable domain is DTGVSQNPRHKITKRGQNVTFRCDPISEHNRLYWYRQTLGQGPEFLTYFQNEAQLEKSRLLSDRFSAERPKGSFSTLEIQRTEQGDSAMYLCASNTGTDRGNRYGYTFGSGTRLTVV.

The chain joins TRBV2 to TRBJ1-5; D is uncertain. V was trimmed by 8 bases and J by 2 bases, leaving 10 bases between them. The length of the CDR3 is 13 residues. CDR1 is SNHLY, CDR2 FYNNEI, per germline. The CDR3 region is CASEGVGNQPQHF. CDR3 sequence (DNA): TGTGCCAGCGAGGGAGTGGGCAATCAGCCCCAGCATTTT.

This clonotype was recorded many times. V usage is TRBV20-1 and J usage is TRBJ1-1; D not certain. The CDR3 runs 14 residues. Per germline, CDR1 DFQATT and CDR2 SNEGSKA (reference sequence). Trimming removed 3 bases from V and 2 bases from J, with 13 bases in between. CDR3 region: CSASLQSTNTEAFF. As DNA, the CDR3 is TGCAGTGCTAGCTTACAGTCGACCAACACTGAAGCTTTCTTT.

This clonotype was seen repeatedly, ten times or more. The V call is TRBV7-8, the J call TRBJ2-5; TRBD1 matches 9 bases. Losses at the gene ends were 5 bases for V and 5 bases for J; bases not matched to a gene: 6. Germline CDR1 and CDR2: SGHVS and FQNEAQ. The CDR3 consists of 14 residues. The DNA of the CDR3 is TGTGCCAGCAGCCCATGGGACAGGGCCGAGACCCAGTACTTC. Encoded protein: CASSPWDRAETQYF.